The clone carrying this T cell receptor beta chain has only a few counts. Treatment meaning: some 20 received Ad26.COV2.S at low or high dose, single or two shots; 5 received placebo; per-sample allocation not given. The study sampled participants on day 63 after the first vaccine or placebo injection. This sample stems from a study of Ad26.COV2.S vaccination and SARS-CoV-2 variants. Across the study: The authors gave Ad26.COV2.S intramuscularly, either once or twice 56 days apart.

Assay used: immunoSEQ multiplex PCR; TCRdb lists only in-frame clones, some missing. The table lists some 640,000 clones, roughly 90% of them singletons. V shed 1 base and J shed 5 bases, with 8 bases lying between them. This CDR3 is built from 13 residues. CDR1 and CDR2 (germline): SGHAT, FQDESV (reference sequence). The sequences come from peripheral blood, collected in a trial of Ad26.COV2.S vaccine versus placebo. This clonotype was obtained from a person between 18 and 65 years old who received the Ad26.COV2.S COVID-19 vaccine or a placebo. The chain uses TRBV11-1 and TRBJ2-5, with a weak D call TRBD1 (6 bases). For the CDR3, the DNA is TGTGCCAGCAGCTTAGGAGGGGGTGAGACCCAGTACTTC. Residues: CASSLGGGETQYF.